The next 32 T cell receptor beta chains were all read from a single sample in a study of sequential checkpoint blockade in melanoma. Measured with immunoSEQ multiplex PCR; TCRdb has only the in-frame clones, and not every one. The sample carries fewer than 3,000 clones, approximately 24% recorded once. Treatment in this sample: randomized to nivolumab then ipilimumab (arm A) or the reverse (arm B). The input for sequencing was tumor tissue (inferred from file names), taken from a patient given nivolumab and ipilimumab in sequence. All receptors derive from a human donor with melanoma.

The chain is built from TRBV5-1 and TRBJ2-2; 9 bases match TRBD1. With 2 bases clipped from V and 6 bases from J, the junction kept 8 bases outside the gene matches. Looked up from germline, CDR1 is SGHRS and CDR2 is YFSETQ. This CDR3 region has 16 residues. The CDR3 is CASSLTPGQGSGELFF. DNA for the CDR3: TGCGCCAGCAGCTTAACACCGGGACAGGGATCCGGGGAGCTGTTTTTT.

The chain carries TRBV18 and TRBJ1-1, with 10 bases that match TRBD1. The CDR3 contains 15 residues. Germline CDR1 reads KGHSH; CDR2 reads LQKENI. The trim removed 6 bases at V and 4 bases at J, leaving 8 bases unmatched. This CDR3 reads CASSPDRGPGTEAFF. As DNA, the CDR3 is TGTGCCAGCTCCCCTGACAGGGGGCCAGGCACTGAAGCTTTCTTT.

The rearrangement joins TRBV18 to TRBJ1-1; D may be TRBD1 (5 bases). Germline V CDR1 and CDR2: KGHSH, LQKENI. Between the trimmed V and J ends, which lost 3 bases and 4 bases, there was a span of 15 bases. There are 15 residues in the CDR3. The CDR3, as DNA: TGTGCCAGCTCACCCTTAGGGGCCGCGGGCACTGAAGCTTTCTTT. Residues: CASSPLGAAGTEAFF.

This clone was seen a few times. The J gene is TRBJ2-2, the V gene TRBV19; D remains unclear. The CDR3 has 15 residues. Deletions cut 3 bases from V and 2 bases from J, with 10 bases between. Germline assignment: CDR1 LNHDA and CDR2 SQIVND (reference sequence). The DNA for the CDR3 is TGTGCCAGTAGTATTTACTCACATAACACCGGGGAGCTGTTTTTT. Amino acids: CASSIYSHNTGELFF.

This clone was recorded a few times. The chain is built from TRBV7-6 and TRBJ1-1, with D unresolved. Germline V gives CDR1 SGHVS, CDR2 FNYEAQ. V dropped 2 bases and J dropped 0 bases, with 10 bases sitting between them. The CDR3 runs to 15 residues. The CDR3 coding sequence is TGTGCCAGCAGCTTAAGCTCAGGACTGAACACTGAAGCTTTCTTT. This sequence encodes CASSLSSGLNTEAFF.

The chain joins TRBV14 to TRBJ1-2, with D uncertain. CDR3 length: 15 residues. Trimming stripped 0 bases from V and 4 bases from J, with 12 bases between. CDR1 SGHDN and CDR2 FVKESK come from the germline V gene. The CDR3 reads CASSQDVGRTYGYTF. For the CDR3, the DNA is TGTGCCAGCAGCCAAGATGTGGGCAGGACCTATGGCTACACCTTC.

This clone occurred a few times. This chain links TRBV4-1 with TRBJ2-7; the D gene is possibly TRBD1 (6 bases). Germline V gives CDR1 MGHRA, CDR2 YSYEKL. The V gene lost 4 bases and the J gene lost 6 bases, with 16 bases spanning the gap. The CDR3 has 14 residues. CDR3 in DNA: TGCGCCAGCAGCCCCCAAAACAGGGTTGGCGAGCAGTACTTC. The encoded protein is CASSPQNRVGEQYF.

The chain joins TRBV19 to TRBJ1-4; possibly TRBD1 for D (5 bases). CDR1 is LNHDA and CDR2 is SQIVND in the germline V gene (reference sequence). V gave up 6 bases and J gave up 4 bases, with 15 bases separating them. The CDR3 has 15 residues. The CDR3 here is CASSLTGTDNEKLFF. The CDR3 DNA follows: TGTGCCAGTAGCCTCACCGGGACCGATAATGAAAAACTGTTTTTT.

The J gene is TRBJ2-7, the V gene TRBV29-1; 9 bases align to TRBD1. CDR3 length equals 14 residues. Germline trimming cut 4 bases from V and 3 bases from J; bases unmatched to any gene: 7. From germline, CDR1 is SQVTM and CDR2 ANQGSEA. The CDR3, as DNA: TGCAGCGTTGTAAGGACAGGGGCTATCTACGAGCAGTACTTC. Translated, it gives CSVVRTGAIYEQYF.

V and J are TRBV18 and TRBJ1-3; TRBD1 agrees at 8 bases. The CDR3 has 14 amino acids. The J segment lost 3 bases and the V segment lost 5 bases, leaving 3 bases of the junction unmatched. CDR1 KGHSH and CDR2 LQKENI come from the germline V gene. In DNA form, the CDR3 reads TGTGCCAGCTCAGAAGACAGGGGTGGAAACACCATATATTTT. It specifies CASSEDRGGNTIYF.

With regard to this clone: The junction departs from the called germline gene at one end, perhaps through a read error. The chain employs TRBV10-3 and TRBJ1-1; D call uncertain. The CDR3 has 13 amino acids. Germline values: CDR1 ENHRY, CDR2 SYGVKD. For the CDR3, the DNA is TGTGCCAGCAGTGAGACACCGAACACTGAAGCTTTCTTT. Its protein is CASSETPNTEAFF.

This clone was counted only a few times. This rearrangement joins TRBV6-1 to TRBJ1-2; D is perhaps TRBD1 (6 bases). The CDR3 extends over 15 amino acids. CDR1 and CDR2 (germline): MNHNS, SASEGT. The V and J ends lost 0 bases and 4 bases respectively, with 12 bases between them. CDR3 loop: CASSEAGGNPYGYTF. The CDR3 coding sequence is TGTGCCAGCAGTGAAGCAGGGGGTAACCCCTATGGCTACACCTTC.

The chain joins TRBV18 to TRBJ2-3; no firm D call. Germline V lookup: CDR1 KGHSH, CDR2 LQKENI. The ends were cut back, 3 bases at V and 3 bases at J, with 7 bases in the middle. The CDR3 sequence is 13 residues long. CDR3 sequence reads: CASSPGLTDTQYF. The DNA of the CDR3 is TGTGCCAGCTCACCTGGCTTGACAGATACGCAGTATTTT.

In its sample, this clone was seen a few times. CDR3 sequence: CASRHKDRWNEKLFF. The CDR3 DNA follows: TGTGCCAGCAGGCATAAGGATAGGTGGAATGAAAAACTGTTTTTT. This chain links TRBV6-8 with TRBJ1-4, with D hard to call. V lost 6 bases to trimming and J lost 5 bases, with 16 bases between them. The germline V gene encodes CDR1 MNHGY and CDR2 SAAAGT. CDR3 length: 15 residues.

This clone has just a few counts. The J gene is TRBJ1-3, the V gene TRBV6-7, with D unresolved. TRBV6-7 is an open reading frame, and its role is uncertain. Trimming pared 8 bases from V and 0 bases from J, leaving 5 bases between. This CDR3 comprises 12 residues. The CDR3 bases are TGTGCCAGCGGCAGCTCTGGAAACACCATATATTTT. Protein product: CASGSSGNTIYF.

The V gene is TRBV16, the J gene TRBJ2-5, with 11 nucleotides matching TRBD1. Germline-derived CDR1 and CDR2 are KGHSY and FQNENV. The CDR3 is made up of 15 amino acids. The junction had 0 bases not matched to a gene; V was cut back by 1 base and J by 2 bases. CDR3 sequence: CASSQWDRGQETQYF. The CDR3 nucleotides read TGTGCCAGCAGCCAATGGGACAGGGGGCAAGAGACCCAGTACTTC.

This clone has only a few counts. The rearrangement joins TRBV28 to TRBJ1-1; no firm D call. The CDR3 length is 13 residues. Trimming removed 5 bases from V and 1 base from J, with 8 bases in between. CDR1 and CDR2 from the germline V gene are MDHEN and SYDVKM. The CDR3 sequence is CASSKQRNTEAFF. CDR3 nucleotide sequence: TGTGCCAGCAGTAAGCAGAGGAACACTGAAGCTTTCTTT.

CDR3 DNA: TGTGCCAGCAGCCAAGGAGGGGGCGCACAAGAGACCCAGTACTTC. It yields the protein CASSQGGGAQETQYF. The rearrangement links TRBV11-3 to TRBJ2-5; TRBD1 might be the D (7 bases). Trimming pared 5 bases from V and 2 bases from J, leaving 15 bases between. Germline V CDR1 and CDR2: SGHNT, YENEEA. The CDR3 sequence is 15 residues long.

This clone is medium-sized (0.01 to 0.1%) in the sample. The chain recombines TRBV7-4 with TRBJ1-6; 7 bases map to TRBD1. CDR3 size: 13 residues. In germline, CDR1 is SGHVT, CDR2 SQSDAQ. J gave up 11 bases and V 3 bases, and 4 bases lay outside the gene matches. CDR3 amino acids: CASSFDRVTPLHF. The CDR3 DNA is TGTGCCAGCAGCTTCGACAGGGTAACACCCCTCCACTTT.

The chain carries TRBV19 and TRBJ2-3; D might be TRBD1 (5 bases). The CDR3 length is 14 residues. Germline V CDR1 and CDR2: LNHDA, SQIVND (reference sequence). V gave up 1 base and J gave up 4 bases, with 9 bases separating them. CDR3 nucleotides: TGTGCCAGTAGTATAGGGTGGGGCGCAGATACGCAGTATTTT. It encodes CASSIGWGADTQYF.

This clone was found a few times. The chain recombines TRBV7-7 with TRBJ2-3; the D is unclear. V dropped 1 base and J dropped 0 bases, with 11 bases sitting between them. Per germline, CDR1 SSHAT and CDR2 FNYEAQ (reference sequence). This CDR3 is built from 16 residues. The CDR3 here is CASSLGPVTSTDTQYF. The CDR3 DNA reads as TGTGCCAGCAGCTTAGGGCCCGTCACTAGCACAGATACGCAGTATTTT.

This clone was observed a handful of times. The rearrangement uses TRBV2 and TRBJ2-3; 15 positions agree with TRBD2. Germline CDR1 is SNHLY and CDR2 is FYNNEI. This CDR3 has 18 residues. Trimming cost V 6 bases and J 0 bases; bases outside gene matches: 7. The CDR3 loop is CASSPWGTSGGSTDTQYF. CDR3 DNA: TGTGCCAGCAGCCCGTGGGGGACTAGCGGGGGGAGCACAGATACGCAGTATTTT.

This clone has only a few counts. The chain recombines TRBV11-3 with TRBJ2-7; a possible D gene is TRBD1 (6 bases). Trimming cost V 5 bases and J 6 bases, with 17 bases left between them. The CDR3 spans 14 residues. Germline CDR1 SGHNT, CDR2 YENEEA. The CDR3 DNA reads TGTGCCAGCAGCCCCAGGGGCTCCGCTGCCGAGCAGTACTTC. Translated: CASSPRGSAAEQYF.

This clone was seen only a few times. The chain recombines TRBV6-8 with TRBJ2-3; possibly TRBD2 for D (6 bases). The germline V gene has CDR1 MNHGY and CDR2 SAAAGT. V lost 1 base and J lost 1, with 9 bases in between. The CDR3 is 15 residues long. CDR3: CASSYYSGGTDTQYF. CDR3 nucleotides: TGTGCCAGCAGTTACTACTCGGGGGGCACAGATACGCAGTATTTT.

The chain has TRBV5-1 and TRBJ2-3; TRBD1 matches at 10 bases. Per the germline V gene, CDR1 is SGHRS and CDR2 is YFSETQ. Trimming removed 4 bases from V and 5 bases from J; junction bases left unmatched: 10. CDR3 length equals 16 residues. CDR3 amino acids: CASSDGTGVEVDTQYF. In DNA, the CDR3 is TGCGCCAGCAGCGACGGGACAGGGGTGGAAGTAGATACGCAGTATTTT.

This clone was detected only a few times. The genes are TRBV4-1 and TRBJ2-7; the D gene could be TRBD1 or TRBD2 (6 bases each). The CDR3 loop spans 16 amino acids. CDR1 and CDR2 from the germline V gene are MGHRA and YSYEKL. V gave up 0 bases and J gave up 3 bases, with 15 bases separating them. The chain's CDR3 is CASSQDWGDTNYEQYF. The CDR3 DNA is TGCGCCAGCAGCCAAGATTGGGGGGACACGAACTACGAGCAGTACTTC.

By share, this clone ranks as large. The rearrangement joins TRBV19 to TRBJ1-2; weak D call: TRBD1 (5 bases). The ends were cut back, 4 bases at V and 8 bases at J, with 8 bases in the middle. CDR1 LNHDA and CDR2 SQIVND come from the germline V gene (reference sequence). The CDR3 sequence is 11 residues long. DNA of the CDR3: TGTGCCAGTAGTACAGGGAAGGGCTACACCTTC. It codes for CASSTGKGYTF.

This clone is categorized as medium-sized. For the CDR3, the DNA is TGTGCCAGCAGCCCCCGGGGGTACACCGGGGAGCTGTTTTTT. It codes for CASSPRGYTGELFF. V and J are TRBV11-3 and TRBJ2-2, with D perhaps TRBD2 (6 bases). Germline lookup yields CDR1 SGHNT and CDR2 YENEEA. V dropped 5 bases and J dropped 3 bases, with 10 bases sitting between them. This CDR3 has 14 residues. The whole variable domain, filled in from reference TRBV11-3 and TRBJ2-2, reads EAGVVQSPRYKIIEKKQPVAFWCNPISGHNTLYWYLQNLGQGPELLIRYENEEAVDDSQLPKDRFSAERLKGVDSTLKIQPAELGDSAVYLCASSPRGYTGELFFGEGSRLTVL.

CDR3 protein: CASGGQVRSPPHHQPQHF. In DNA form, the CDR3 reads TGTGCCAGTGGGGGACAGGTACGATCCCCTCCACATCATCAGCCCCAGCATTTT. The rearrangement uses TRBV19 and TRBJ1-5, with 8 nucleotides matching TRBD1. Germline assignment: CDR1 LNHDA and CDR2 SQIVND (reference sequence). V trimming: 8 bases; J trimming: 5 bases; junction bases outside the gene matches: 20. This CDR3 is 18 amino acids long.

The V call is TRBV30, the J call TRBJ2-5, with D possibly TRBD2 on 6 matching bases. CDR1 GTSNPN and CDR2 SVGIG come from the germline V gene (reference sequence). The CDR3 runs to 15 residues. The ends were cut back, 1 base at V and 5 bases at J, with 17 bases in the middle. CDR3 nucleotides: TGTGCCTGGAGTGCCTCCGGGGACTTGGGGGAGACCCAGTACTTC. It specifies CAWSASGDLGETQYF.

Concerning this clone itself: The junction differs from germline at one of its ends, possibly a read error. The CDR3 bases are TGTGCCATCAGTGTATACTCTAGCGGGTCCATTAATGAGCAGTTCTTC. It codes for CAISVYSSGSINEQFF. The rearrangement links TRBV6-8 to TRBJ2-1, with 8 bases lining up with TRBD2. The CDR3 consists of 16 residues. CDR1 and CDR2 (germline): MNHGY, SAAAGT.

The genes are TRBV11-3 and TRBJ1-2, with 7 positions matching TRBD1. The junction had 7 bases not matched to a gene; V was cut back by 1 base and J by 5 bases. The CDR3 contains 15 residues. The germline gives CDR1 SGHNT, CDR2 YENEEA. The CDR3 region has the DNA TGTGCCAGCAGCTTAGGTCCCCAGGGGGGTTATGGCTACACCTTC. It yields the protein CASSLGPQGGYGYTF. Filled out from reference TRBV11-3 and TRBJ1-2, the complete variable domain reads EAGVVQSPRYKIIEKKQPVAFWCNPISGHNTLYWYLQNLGQGPELLIRYENEEAVDDSQLPKDRFSAERLKGVDSTLKIQPAELGDSAVYLCASSLGPQGGYGYTFGSGTRLTVV.